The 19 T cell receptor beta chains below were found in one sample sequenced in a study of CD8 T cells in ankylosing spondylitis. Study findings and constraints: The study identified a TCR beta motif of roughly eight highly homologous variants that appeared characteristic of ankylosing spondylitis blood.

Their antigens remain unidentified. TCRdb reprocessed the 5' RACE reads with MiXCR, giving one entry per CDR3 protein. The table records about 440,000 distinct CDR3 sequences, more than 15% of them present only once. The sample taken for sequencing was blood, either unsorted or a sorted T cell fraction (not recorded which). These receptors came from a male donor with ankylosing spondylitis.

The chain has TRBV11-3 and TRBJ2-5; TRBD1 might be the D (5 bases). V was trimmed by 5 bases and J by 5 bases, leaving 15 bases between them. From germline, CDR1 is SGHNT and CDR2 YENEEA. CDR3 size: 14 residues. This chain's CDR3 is CASSQTRVGETQYF. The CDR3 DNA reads TGTGCCAGCAGCCAGACCAGGGTGGGTGAGACCCAGTACTTC.

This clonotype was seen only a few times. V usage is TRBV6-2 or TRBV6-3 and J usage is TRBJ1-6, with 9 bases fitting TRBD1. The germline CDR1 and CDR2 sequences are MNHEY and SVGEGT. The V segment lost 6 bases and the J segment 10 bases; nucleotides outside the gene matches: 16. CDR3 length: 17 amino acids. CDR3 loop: CASSPDRGNPSRSPLHF. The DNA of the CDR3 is TGTGCCAGCAGCCCGGACAGGGGCAACCCCTCGCGGTCACCCCTCCACTTT.

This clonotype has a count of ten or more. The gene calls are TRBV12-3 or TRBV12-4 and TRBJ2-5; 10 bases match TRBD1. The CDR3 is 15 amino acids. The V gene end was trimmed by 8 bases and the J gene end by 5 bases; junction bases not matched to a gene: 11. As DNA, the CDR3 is TGTGCCAGCTCATCCGGGGACAGGGGTTTGGAGACCCAGTACTTC. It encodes CASSSGDRGLETQYF.

Written as DNA, the CDR3 is TGTGCCAGCAGCTTCCCGAGTAGATACGAGCAGTACTTC. This encodes CASSFPSRYEQYF. The gene calls are TRBV11-2 and TRBJ2-7, with D unresolved. CDR3 length: 13 amino acids. Germline-derived CDR1 and CDR2 are SGHAT and FQNNGV. The germline V and J ends were trimmed by 3 bases and 4 bases, with 10 bases remaining between them.

CDR3: CASSPGGADKNSYEQYF. In nucleotides, the CDR3 is TGCGCCAGCAGCCCAGGCGGGGCGGACAAGAACTCCTACGAGCAGTACTTC. The chain joins TRBV4-1 to TRBJ2-7; the D gene is possibly TRBD2 (6 bases). CDR1 is MGHRA and CDR2 is YSYEKL in the germline V gene. Trimming stripped 4 bases from V and 0 bases from J, with 19 bases between. This CDR3 is 17 amino acids long.

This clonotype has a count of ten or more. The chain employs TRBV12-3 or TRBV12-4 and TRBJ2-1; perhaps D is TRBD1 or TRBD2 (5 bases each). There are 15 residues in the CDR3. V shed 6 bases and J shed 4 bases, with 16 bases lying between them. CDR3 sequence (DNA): TGTGCCAGCAGCGACCTACGGGACGGATACAATGAGCAGTTCTTC. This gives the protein CASSDLRDGYNEQFF.

The CDR3 sequence is CASSLEGRSTDTQYF. The CDR3 DNA is TGTGCCAGCAGCTTAGAAGGGAGGTCCACAGATACGCAGTATTTT. The chain couples TRBV7-2 to TRBJ2-3, with D possibly TRBD2 on 6 matching bases. V lost 1 base and J 2 bases, leaving 10 bases between the germline ends. CDR1 and CDR2 from the germline V gene are SGHTA and FQGNSA. The CDR3 loop spans 15 amino acids.

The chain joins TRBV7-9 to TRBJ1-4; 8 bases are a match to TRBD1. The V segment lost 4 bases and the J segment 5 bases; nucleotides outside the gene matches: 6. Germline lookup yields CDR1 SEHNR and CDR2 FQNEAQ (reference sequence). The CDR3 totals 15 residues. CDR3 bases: TGTGCCAGCAGCTCCCGACAGGGGATCAATGAAAAACTGTTTTTT. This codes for CASSSRQGINEKLFF.

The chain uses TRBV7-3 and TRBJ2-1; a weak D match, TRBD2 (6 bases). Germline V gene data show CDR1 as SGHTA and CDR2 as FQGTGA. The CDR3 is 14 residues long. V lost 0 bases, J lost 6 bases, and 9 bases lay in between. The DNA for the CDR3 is TGTGCCAGCAGCTTAACCGCGGGACTCAATGAGCAGTTCTTC. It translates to CASSLTAGLNEQFF.

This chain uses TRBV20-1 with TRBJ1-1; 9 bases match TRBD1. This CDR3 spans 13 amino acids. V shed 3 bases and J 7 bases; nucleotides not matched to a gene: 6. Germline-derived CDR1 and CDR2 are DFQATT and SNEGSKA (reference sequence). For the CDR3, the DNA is TGCAGTGCTAGTAGGACAGGGGCTGGTGAAGCTTTCTTT. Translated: CSASRTGAGEAFF.

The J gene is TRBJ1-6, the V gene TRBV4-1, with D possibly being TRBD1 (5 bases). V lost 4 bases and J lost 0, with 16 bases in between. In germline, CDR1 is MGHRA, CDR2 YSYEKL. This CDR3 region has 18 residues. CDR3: CASSRKEGTSSYNSPLHF. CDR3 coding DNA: TGCGCCAGCAGCCGAAAAGAGGGGACGAGCTCCTATAATTCACCCCTCCACTTT.

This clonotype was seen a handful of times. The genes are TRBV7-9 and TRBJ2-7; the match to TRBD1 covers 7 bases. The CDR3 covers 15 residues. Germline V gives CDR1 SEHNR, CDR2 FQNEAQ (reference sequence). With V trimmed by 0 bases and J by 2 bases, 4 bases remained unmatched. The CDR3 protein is CASSLARGQTYEQYF. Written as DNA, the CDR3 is TGTGCCAGCAGCTTAGCGAGGGGACAGACCTACGAGCAGTACTTC.

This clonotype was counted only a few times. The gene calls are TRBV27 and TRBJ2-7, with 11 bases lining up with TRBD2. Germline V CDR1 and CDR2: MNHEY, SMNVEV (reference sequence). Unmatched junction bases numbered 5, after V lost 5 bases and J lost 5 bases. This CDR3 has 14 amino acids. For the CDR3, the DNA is TGTGCCAGCAGTCGGAGACTAGCGGGAAACGAGCAGTACTTC. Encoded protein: CASSRRLAGNEQYF.

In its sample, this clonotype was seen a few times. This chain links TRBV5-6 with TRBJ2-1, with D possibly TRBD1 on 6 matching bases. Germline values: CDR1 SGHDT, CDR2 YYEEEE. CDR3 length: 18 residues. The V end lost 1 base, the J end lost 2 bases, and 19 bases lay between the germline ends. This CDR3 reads CASSLTLLRGMAYNEQFF. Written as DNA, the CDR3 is TGTGCCAGCAGCTTGACCCTGTTAAGGGGGATGGCCTACAATGAGCAGTTCTTC.

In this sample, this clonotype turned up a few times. The CDR3 sequence: CASSSSGTDTGELFF. The CDR3 bases are TGTGCCAGCAGCTCTAGCGGGACAGACACCGGGGAGCTGTTTTTT. This chain joins TRBV7-2 and TRBJ2-2, with TRBD2 matching over 9 bases. Trimming at V came to 4 bases and at J to 3 bases, leaving 3 bases not matched to a gene. The CDR3 contains 15 residues. Germline loops: CDR1 SGHTA, CDR2 FQGNSA.

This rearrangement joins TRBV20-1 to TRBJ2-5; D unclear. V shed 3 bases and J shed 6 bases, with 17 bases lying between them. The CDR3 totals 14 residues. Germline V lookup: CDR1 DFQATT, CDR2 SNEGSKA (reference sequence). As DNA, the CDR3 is TGCAGTGCTAGCTTCTCAGGCCCTCGGAAGACCCAGTACTTC. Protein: CSASFSGPRKTQYF.

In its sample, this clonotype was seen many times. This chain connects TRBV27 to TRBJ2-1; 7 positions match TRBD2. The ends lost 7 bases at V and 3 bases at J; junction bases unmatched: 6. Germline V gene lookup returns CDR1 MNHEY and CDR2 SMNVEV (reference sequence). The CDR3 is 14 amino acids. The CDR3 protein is CASNRGGHYNEQFF. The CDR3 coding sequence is TGTGCCAGCAACCGCGGGGGTCACTACAATGAGCAGTTCTTC.

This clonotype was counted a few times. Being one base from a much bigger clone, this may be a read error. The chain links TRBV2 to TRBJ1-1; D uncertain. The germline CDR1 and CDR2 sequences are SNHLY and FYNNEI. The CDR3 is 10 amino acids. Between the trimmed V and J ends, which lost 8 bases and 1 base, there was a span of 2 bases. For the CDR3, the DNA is TGTGCCAGCGGGAACACTGAAGCTTTCTTT. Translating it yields CASGNTEAFF. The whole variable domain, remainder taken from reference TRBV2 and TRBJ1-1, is EPEVTQTPSHQVTQMGQEVILRCVPISNHLYFYWYRQILGQKVEFLVSFYNNEISEKSEIFDDQFSVERPDGSNFTLKIRSTKLEDSAMYFCASGNTEAFFGQGTRLTVV.

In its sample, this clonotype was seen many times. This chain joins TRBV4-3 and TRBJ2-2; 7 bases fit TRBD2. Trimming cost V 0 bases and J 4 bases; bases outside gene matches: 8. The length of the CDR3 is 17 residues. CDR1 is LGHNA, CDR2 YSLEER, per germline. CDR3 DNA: TGCGCCAGCAGCCAAGATTGGGAGCGGGATGGCACCGGGGAGCTGTTTTTT. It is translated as CASSQDWERDGTGELFF.